A single sample is the source of the 32 T cell receptor beta chains below, sequenced in a study of T cells in Graves' hyperthyroidism and ophthalmopathy. TCR beta CDR3 regions were amplified from RNA. TCR CDR3 underwent first-round RT-PCR with the HTBI primer set. One entry per CDR3 protein results from TCRdb running MiXCR on the multiplex PCR reads. Here the sample spans hundreds of thousands of distinct CDR3 sequences, 14% to 15% being singletons. What was sequenced was blood. Every receptor here comes from a man younger than 30 with Graves' ophthalmopathy.

This clonotype was seen many times. V usage is TRBV6-1 and J usage is TRBJ2-1; TRBD2 aligns across 9 bases. V shed 7 bases, J shed 6 bases, and the junction held 4 bases outside the gene matches. Germline loops: CDR1 MNHNS, CDR2 SASEGT. The CDR3 sequence is 13 residues long. Written as DNA, the CDR3 is TGTGCCAGCACTAGCGGGATACGCAATGAGCAGTTCTTC. This encodes CASTSGIRNEQFF.

This clonotype was seen at least ten times. The chain joins TRBV5-1 to TRBJ1-1, with a weak D call TRBD1 (6 bases). CDR3 length: 15 residues. CDR1 and CDR2 (germline): SGHRS, YFSETQ. V lost 0 bases, J lost 1 base, and 10 bases lay in between. The CDR3 DNA follows: TGCGCCAGCAGCTTGGAGGGGGGTCAGAACACTGAAGCTTTCTTT. It yields the protein CASSLEGGQNTEAFF. The complete variable domain, with remaining parts taken from reference TRBV5-1 and TRBJ1-1, reads KAGVTQTPRYLIKTRGQQVTLSCSPISGHRSVSWYQQTPGQGLQFLFEYFSETQRNKGNFPGRFSGRQFSNSRSEMNVSTLELGDSALYLCASSLEGGQNTEAFFGQGTRLTVV.

Many counts were recorded for this clonotype. The chain couples TRBV27 to TRBJ2-7; D is possibly TRBD1 (5 bases). The V end was cut by 7 bases, the J end by 2 bases, with 15 bases between. Germline CDR1 MNHEY, CDR2 SMNVEV (reference sequence). This CDR3 region has 14 residues. The CDR3 nucleotides are TGTGCCAGCACCCTTTCCAGGGTGACCTACGAGCAGTACTTC. Its translation: CASTLSRVTYEQYF.

This clonotype was detected many times. The J gene is TRBJ2-3, the V gene TRBV5-1; D possibly corresponds to TRBD1 (5 bases). V dropped 4 bases and J dropped 4 bases, with 19 bases sitting between them. The V gene's germline CDR1 is SGHRS and CDR2 YFSETQ. The CDR3 covers 16 residues. In nucleotides, the CDR3 is TGCGCCAGCAGCCCCTCAGGGCAGGGAACCCCAGATACGCAGTATTTT. Residues: CASSPSGQGTPDTQYF. The full variable domain, completed using reference TRBV5-1 and TRBJ2-3, is KAGVTQTPRYLIKTRGQQVTLSCSPISGHRSVSWYQQTPGQGLQFLFEYFSETQRNKGNFPGRFSGRQFSNSRSEMNVSTLELGDSALYLCASSPSGQGTPDTQYFGPGTRLTVL.

This clonotype was observed a handful of times. The chain recombines TRBV10-3 with TRBJ2-1, with TRBD2 matching over 8 bases. Germline CDR1 ENHRY, CDR2 SYGVKD. V dropped 7 bases and J dropped 8; count of bases not matched to a gene: 13. The CDR3 is 15 residues long. CDR3 loop: CAITPAGGGGDEQFF. Here the CDR3 DNA reads TGTGCCATCACCCCCGCGGGGGGAGGTGGCGATGAGCAGTTCTTC.

This clonotype was counted many times. The chain links TRBV9 to TRBJ2-7; TRBD1 or TRBD2 may be the D gene (6 bases each). Germline CDR1 SGDLS, CDR2 YYNGEE. This CDR3 is built from 15 residues. Trimming removed 0 bases at V and 3 bases at J, with 13 bases between. The CDR3: CASSVAPGAVYEQYF. CDR3 bases: TGTGCCAGCAGCGTAGCTCCGGGGGCAGTCTACGAGCAGTACTTC. The full variable domain, rest sourced from reference TRBV9 and TRBJ2-7, is DSGVTQTPKHLITATGQRVTLRCSPRSGDLSVYWYQQSLDQGLQFLIQYYNGEERAKGNILERFSAQQFPDLHSELNLSSLELGDSALYFCASSVAPGAVYEQYFGPGTRLTVT.

This sequence joins TRBV19 and TRBJ1-1, with D possibly matching TRBD1 (6 bases). V was trimmed by 4 bases and J by 3 bases, leaving 21 bases between them. The germline V gene has CDR1 LNHDA and CDR2 SQIVND (reference sequence). The CDR3 has 17 residues. The CDR3 nucleotides are TGTGCCAGTAGTAGTTTCCTCGGGACAAGTACAGACACTGAAGCTTTCTTT. Residues: CASSSFLGTSTDTEAFF.

This clonotype was detected only once. CDR3 amino acids: CASSLSTGTSFYEQYF. DNA of the CDR3: TGTGCCAGCAGCCTCTCGACCGGGACTAGCTTTTACGAGCAGTACTTC. This chain connects TRBV4-2 to TRBJ2-7, with 9 bases identical to TRBD2. CDR1 and CDR2 from the germline V gene are LGHNA and YNFKEQ. This CDR3 is 16 amino acids long. V shed 4 bases, J shed 4 bases, and the junction held 11 bases outside the gene matches.

Remarks on this clonotype: A read error may be the cause here, since a much bigger clone is one base away. The chain employs TRBV5-1 and TRBJ1-2; maybe TRBD1 (6 bases). Germline lookup yields CDR1 SGHRS and CDR2 YFSETQ. The CDR3 contains 15 residues. The DNA for the CDR3 is TGCACCAGCAGCTTGGACGAGACAGGCAGCAGGCCATACACCTTC. Translation gives CTSSLDETGSRPYTF.

This clonotype was picked up many times. CDR3 amino acids: CASSAMGTDSYNEQFF. The CDR3 DNA is TGCGCCAGCAGCGCCATGGGGACAGACTCCTACAATGAGCAGTTCTTC. The chain employs TRBV10-1 and TRBJ2-1; 7 bases align to TRBD1. The CDR3 is made up of 16 amino acids. The germline gives CDR1 WNHNN, CDR2 SYGVQD (reference sequence). Losses at the gene ends were 6 bases for V and 0 bases for J; bases not matched to a gene: 8.

This clonotype turned up a few times. This sequence joins TRBV6-1 and TRBJ2-7, with 11 positions matching TRBD2. Germline V lookup: CDR1 MNHNS, CDR2 SASEGT. This CDR3 is 15 amino acids long. V trimming: 3 bases; J trimming: 7 bases; junction bases outside the gene matches: 8. CDR3 amino acids: CASSDGTSGEREQYF. The CDR3, as DNA: TGTGCCAGCAGTGACGGGACTAGCGGAGAAAGAGAGCAGTACTTC.

The V gene is TRBV5-1, the J gene TRBJ2-1; D is tentatively TRBD1 or TRBD2 (5 bases each). The V gene lost 4 bases and the J gene lost 7 bases, with 15 bases spanning the gap. This CDR3 is 14 amino acids long. Germline lookup yields CDR1 SGHRS and CDR2 YFSETQ. The DNA of the CDR3 is TGCGCCAGCAGCACCGGGACCACGGGGAATGAGCAGTTCTTC. This gives the protein CASSTGTTGNEQFF.

The J gene is TRBJ2-3, the V gene TRBV18; 14 bases are shared with TRBD2. CDR3 length equals 16 residues. V lost 3 bases to trimming and J lost 3 bases; unmatched junction nucleotides: 2. CDR1 and CDR2 (germline): KGHSH, LQKENI. CDR3 coding DNA: TGTGCCAGCTCACCGACTAGCGGGAGGGGAACAGATACGCAGTATTTT. Protein product: CASSPTSGRGTDTQYF.

Comment on this clonotype: It may be a read error: a sequence one base away is much more abundant. V and J are TRBV12-3 or TRBV12-4 and TRBJ2-7; D may match TRBD1 or TRBD2 (5 bases each). The V end was cut by 4 bases, the J end by 3 bases, with 10 bases between. The CDR3 consists of 13 residues. The CDR3 here is CASSSGAIYEQYF. CDR3 nucleotide sequence: TGTGCCAGCAGTTCCGGGGCAATCTACGAGCAGTACTTC.

The sample holds a few counts of this clonotype. A much larger clonotype is one base distant, so this may be a read error. The chain has TRBV12-3 or TRBV12-4 and TRBJ2-7; maybe TRBD2 (6 bases). This CDR3 has 14 residues. CDR3 in amino acids: CASSFSGNPYGQYF. The CDR3 nucleotides are TGTGCCAGCAGTTTTAGCGGAAACCCCTACGGGCAGTACTTC.

At least ten counts were recorded for this clonotype. The J gene is TRBJ2-7, the V gene TRBV3-1, with TRBD1 as a possible D gene (5 bases). CDR1 LGHDT and CDR2 YNNKEL come from the germline V gene (reference sequence). The CDR3 extends over 14 amino acids. Between the trimmed V and J ends, which lost 4 bases and 1 base, there was a span of 11 bases. This CDR3 is CASSPTDYSYEQYF. The CDR3 DNA sequence: TGTGCCAGCAGCCCGACAGATTATTCCTACGAGCAGTACTTC.

This clonotype came up a few times. The genes are TRBV7-6 and TRBJ2-2; D ambiguous. Trimming took 1 base from V and 2 from J, leaving 8 bases between them. Germline V lookup: CDR1 SGHVS, CDR2 FNYEAQ. The CDR3 contains 15 residues. The CDR3 region has the DNA TGTGCCAGCAGCTTAGAAGCTGTTAACACCGGGGAGCTGTTTTTT. This codes for CASSLEAVNTGELFF. Variable domain in full (rest from reference TRBV7-6 and TRBJ2-2): GAGVSQSPRYKVTKRGQDVALRCDPISGHVSLYWYRQALGQGPEFLTYFNYEAQQDKSGLPNDRFSAERPEGSISTLTIQRTEQRDSAMYRCASSLEAVNTGELFFGEGSRLTVL.

Note on this clonotype: Just one base apart from a much larger clone, this may be a read error. The rearrangement joins TRBV7-2 to TRBJ1-4; D is possibly TRBD1 (5 bases). The CDR3 is 14 residues long. Deletions cut 3 bases from V and 3 bases from J, with 8 bases between. CDR1 is SGHTA, CDR2 FQGNSA, per germline. CDR3 nucleotide sequence: TGTGCCAGCAGCTTGGAACAGGCTAATGAAAAACTGTTTTTT. Translating it yields CASSLEQANEKLFF. Full variable domain (remainder filled in from reference TRBV7-2 and TRBJ1-4): GAGVSQSPSNKVTEKGKDVELRCDPISGHTALYWYRQSLGQGLEFLIYFQGNSAPDKSGLPSDRFSAERTGGSVSTLTIQRTQQEDSAVYLCASSLEQANEKLFFGSGTQLSVL.

This clonotype has ten or more counts. This chain links TRBV2 with TRBJ2-1; D gene uncertain. V lost 1 base and J 6 bases, leaving 10 bases between the germline ends. Per germline, CDR1 SNHLY and CDR2 FYNNEI. This CDR3 has 14 amino acids. The CDR3 DNA follows: TGTGCCAGCAGTGAAGACATTACTTCCAATGAGCAGTTCTTC. Residues: CASSEDITSNEQFF. Full variable domain (outside the CDR3, taken from reference TRBV2 and TRBJ2-1): EPEVTQTPSHQVTQMGQEVILRCVPISNHLYFYWYRQILGQKVEFLVSFYNNEISEKSEIFDDQFSVERPDGSNFTLKIRSTKLEDSAMYFCASSEDITSNEQFFGPGTRLTVL.

This sequence joins TRBV12-5 and TRBJ1-5; D not certain. The CDR3 is 9 amino acids. V lost 9 bases to trimming and J lost 4 bases, with 1 base between them. CDR1 is LGHNT, CDR2 FRNRAP, per germline. Written as DNA, the CDR3 is TGTGCTAGAAATCAGCCCCAGCATTTT. Translating gives CARNQPQHF.

This clonotype was detected many times. The V call is TRBV18, the J call TRBJ2-4; no clear D. This CDR3 contains 12 residues. Trimming removed 2 bases from V and 4 bases from J, with 3 bases in between. The V gene's germline CDR1 is KGHSH and CDR2 LQKENI. In DNA form, the CDR3 reads TGTGCCAGCTCACCAGAAAAAAACATTCAGTACTTC. This codes for CASSPEKNIQYF.

A note on this clonotype: One end of the junction fails to match germline, which may point to a read error. The J gene is TRBJ1-6, the V gene TRBV6-1; 7 bases agree with TRBD1. The CDR3 contains 13 residues. Germline CDR1 MNHNS, CDR2 SASEGT. The CDR3 bases are TGTACCAGCAGTGGGGACAGCAATTCACCCCTCCACTTT. It translates to CTSSGDSNSPLHF.

This clonotype was seen at least ten times. This chain joins TRBV3-1 and TRBJ2-5; a weak D match, TRBD2 (6 bases). V lost 4 bases and J 4 bases, leaving 19 bases between the germline ends. There are 16 residues in the CDR3. CDR1 and CDR2 from the germline V gene are LGHDT and YNNKEL (reference sequence). CDR3 sequence reads: CASSPRAGMGGETQYF. CDR3 DNA sequence: TGTGCCAGCAGCCCTCGGGCGGGGATGGGAGGAGAGACCCAGTACTTC.

This clonotype was found many times. The chain employs TRBV27 and TRBJ2-7; TRBD2 aligns across 7 bases. Germline lookup yields CDR1 MNHEY and CDR2 SMNVEV (reference sequence). This CDR3 spans 15 amino acids. V dropped 5 bases and J dropped 0; count of bases not matched to a gene: 7. CDR3 loop: CASSGSGGSSYEQYF. In DNA, the CDR3 is TGTGCCAGCAGTGGGTCGGGCGGGAGCTCCTACGAGCAGTACTTC.

Points on this clonotype: One base away lies a much larger clone, so this may be a sequencing read error. The chain couples TRBV9 to TRBJ1-2; 7 nucleotides align to TRBD1. Germline values: CDR1 SGDLS, CDR2 YYNGEE. The CDR3 has 16 residues. The DNA of the CDR3 is TGTGCCAGCAGCGTTGGGGACAGTGCAGCTAACTATAGCTACACCTTC. Translation gives CASSVGDSAANYSYTF.

This clonotype was recorded a few times. The CDR3 DNA is TGTGCCAGCTCGTCGACTAGCTCCTACAATGAGCAGTTCTTC. Protein sequence: CASSSTSSYNEQFF. This sequence joins TRBV27 and TRBJ2-1, with a possible D match to TRBD2 (6 bases). Trimming took 8 bases from V and 0 from J, leaving 11 bases between them. The CDR3 totals 14 residues. Germline V gene data show CDR1 as MNHEY and CDR2 as SMNVEV (reference sequence).

This clonotype was seen ten or more times. The chain links TRBV15 to TRBJ2-3, with D hard to call. The CDR3 runs 11 residues. Trimming took 6 bases from V and 5 from J, leaving 6 bases between them. Germline V gene lookup returns CDR1 LNHNV and CDR2 YYDKDF (reference sequence). CDR3 coding DNA: TGTGCCACCAGGGCGGTAGATACGCAGTATTTT. Amino acid sequence: CATRAVDTQYF.

Ten or more counts support this clonotype. As DNA, the CDR3 is TGCGCCAGCAGCTTGGAGCCAGGGATAACCTACGAGCAGTACTTC. It is translated as CASSLEPGITYEQYF. The rearrangement joins TRBV5-1 to TRBJ2-7; weak D call: TRBD1 (5 bases). The CDR3 sequence is 15 residues long. V was trimmed by 0 bases and J by 2 bases, leaving 12 bases between them. Germline values: CDR1 SGHRS, CDR2 YFSETQ.

This chain links TRBV5-1 with TRBJ2-3; 10 bases line up with TRBD1. CDR3 length: 15 amino acids. The germline CDR1 and CDR2 sequences are SGHRS and YFSETQ. V shed 3 bases, J shed 4 bases, and the junction held 5 bases outside the gene matches. The CDR3 protein is CASSSTTGGADTQYF. Here the CDR3 DNA reads TGCGCCAGCAGCTCCACGACAGGGGGCGCAGATACGCAGTATTTT.

This clonotype was counted many times. This chain connects TRBV2 to TRBJ2-3, with 9 positions matching TRBD2. This CDR3 comprises 15 residues. Per the germline V gene, CDR1 is SNHLY and CDR2 is FYNNEI. Germline trimming cut 6 bases from V and 0 bases from J; bases unmatched to any gene: 4. The CDR3 is CASSRGLASTDTQYF. CDR3 DNA sequence: TGTGCCAGCAGCCGCGGACTAGCGAGCACAGATACGCAGTATTTT.

Many counts were recorded for this clonotype. The rearrangement uses TRBV12-3 or TRBV12-4 and TRBJ2-5; no clear D gene. The V gene lost 3 bases and the J gene lost 0 bases, with 5 bases spanning the gap. This CDR3 contains 13 residues. The CDR3, as DNA: TGTGCCAGCAGTTTTCAGAACCAAGAGACCCAGTACTTC. As protein: CASSFQNQETQYF.

Points on this clonotype: Relative to the germline gene, one junction end is altered; a read error may explain this. The chain uses TRBV6-1 and TRBJ2-2, with D maybe TRBD2 (5 bases). In germline, CDR1 is MNHNS, CDR2 SASEGT. This CDR3 region has 19 residues. CDR3 nucleotides: TGTGTCAGCAGTGACTTATTCGGTCCCGAGGCGCGGGACACCGGGGAGCTGTTTTTT. The encoded protein is CVSSDLFGPEARDTGELFF.